This TCR beta chain derives from a study of OX40 agonist ivuxolimab in advanced cancers. Study at large: An agonistic anti-OX40 (CD134) antibody, ivuxolimab, was used to treat the patients.

The assay was immunoSEQ multiplex PCR, and TCRdb's table has in-frame clones only and misses some. The table has 100,000 or so clones, roughly nine tenths seen once; the top ten hold approximately 0.3%. This CDR3 has 14 residues. Per the germline V gene, CDR1 is SSHAT and CDR2 is FNYEAQ (reference sequence). J gave up 4 bases and V 4 bases, and 1 base lay outside the gene matches. This clone was observed a single time. The rearrangement uses TRBV7-7 and TRBJ2-5; 12 nucleotides agree with TRBD2. The starting material was CD4+ or CD8+ T cells sorted from blood, obtained in a trial of the OX40 agonist ivuxolimab. The sequence came from an adult with an advanced solid tumor such as melanoma, head and neck, liver or kidney cancer. Written as DNA, the CDR3 is TGTGCCAGCAGCTCGGGACTAGCGGGAGAGACCCAGTACTTC. Translated: CASSSGLAGETQYF.